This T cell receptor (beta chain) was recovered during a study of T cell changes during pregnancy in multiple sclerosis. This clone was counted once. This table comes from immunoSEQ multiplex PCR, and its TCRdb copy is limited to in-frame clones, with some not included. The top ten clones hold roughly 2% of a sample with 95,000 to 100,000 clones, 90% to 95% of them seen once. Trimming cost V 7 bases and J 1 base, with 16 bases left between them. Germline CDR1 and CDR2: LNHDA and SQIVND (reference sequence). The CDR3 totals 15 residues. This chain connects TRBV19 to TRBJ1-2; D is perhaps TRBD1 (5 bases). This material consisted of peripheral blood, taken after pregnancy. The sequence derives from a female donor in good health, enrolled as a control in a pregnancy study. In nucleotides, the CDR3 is TGTGCCAGTACCATGAACCAGGGAATTAACTATGGCTACACCTTC. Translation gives CASTMNQGINYGYTF.